This is a list of T cell receptor beta chains from one sample in a study of T cells after posttransplantation cyclophosphamide. Assay used: immunoSEQ multiplex PCR; TCRdb lists only in-frame clones, some missing. Altogether about 20,000 clones are present, 95% to 98% being singletons, with the ten largest covering 0.15% to 0.2%. Input material: naive CD4+ T cells sorted from PBMCs. These TCRs come from a man aged 40-55 years in good health, CMV-negative, and a related stem cell transplant donor. CDR3s include the opening cysteine and the closing phenylalanine or tryptophan. Fields, in order: CDR3 protein, CDR3 DNA, V gene, clone size, J gene, D gene. A D gene is named only where the DNA matches it firmly. Expanded clones are given a class, and other clones once, few, many or no size at all.

CASSPPGLAGLHLQFF,TGTGCCAGCTCGCCTCCGGGACTAGCGGGCCTGCATCTCCAGTTCTTC,TRBV18,NA,TRBJ2-1,TRBD2
CASSSLRTGDNEQYF,TGTGCCAGCAGCTCGCTTCGGACAGGGGACAACGAGCAGTACTTC,TRBV5-6,NA,TRBJ2-7,TRBD1
CSDTVQEHKRDLSVYEQYF,TGCAGCGATACGGTACAGGAGCATAAACGTGATCTGTCAGTCTACGAGCAGTACTTC,TRBV29-1,NA,TRBJ2-7,NA
CATSSGGTGAFYEQYF,TGTGCCACCAGCAGTGGTGGGACAGGGGCTTTCTACGAGCAGTACTTC,TRBV15,NA,TRBJ2-7,TRBD1
CASSYSRVAGREKLFF,TGTGCCAGCAGTTACTCGAGGGTTGCGGGACGCGAAAAACTGTTTTTT,TRBV6-5,NA,TRBJ1-4,NA
CASSQETEGREQYF,TGTGCCAGCAGCCAAGAGACAGAAGGGCGCGAGCAGTACTTC,TRBV14,once,TRBJ2-7,NA
CASSYFTGNTEAFF,TGTGCCAGCAGCTATTTCACAGGGAACACTGAAGCTTTCTTT,TRBV7-8,once,TRBJ1-1,NA
CAWGLDRGSQPQHF,TGTGCCTGGGGACTGGACAGGGGTTCTCAGCCCCAGCATTTT,TRBV30,once,TRBJ1-5,TRBD1
CASSSAGRRYEQYF,TGTGCCAGCAGCTCAGCGGGAAGACGATACGAGCAGTACTTC,TRBV5-4,NA,TRBJ2-7,TRBD2
CASSEYGASLASVDEQYF,TGTGCCAGCAGTGAGTACGGAGCGAGTCTAGCTTCAGTTGACGAGCAGTACTTC,TRBV2,once,TRBJ2-7,NA
CASSISTGVTEAFF,TGTGCCAGTAGTATAAGCACAGGGGTAACTGAAGCTTTCTTT,TRBV19,NA,TRBJ1-1,TRBD1
CSARDEVGAFF,TGCAGTGCTAGAGATGAGGTAGGCGCTTTCTTT,TRBV20-1,NA,TRBJ1-1,NA
CASSLAPQGVNEKLFF,TGTGCCAGCAGCTTAGCACCACAGGGGGTAAATGAAAAACTGTTTTTT,TRBV7-2,NA,TRBJ1-4,TRBD1
CASSLAGESSYEQYF,TGTGCCAGCAGCCTCGCGGGGGAATCCTCCTACGAGCAGTACTTC,TRBV7-6,NA,TRBJ2-7,TRBD2
CSVAGGDQPQHF,TGCAGCGTTGCGGGGGGCGATCAGCCCCAGCATTTT,TRBV29-1,NA,TRBJ1-5,NA
CSARVREEAFF,TGCAGTGCCAGAGTGAGAGAAGAAGCTTTCTTT,TRBV20-1,NA,TRBJ1-1,NA
CATSGGQETQYF,TGTGCCACCTCAGGAGGCCAAGAGACCCAGTACTTC,TRBV19,NA,TRBJ2-5,NA
CAISQAGTGIYEQYF,TGTGCCATCAGTCAAGCGGGGACAGGGATTTACGAGCAGTACTTC,TRBV10-3,NA,TRBJ2-7,TRBD1
CASSSSSYEQYF,TGTGCCAGCAGCTCTTCTAGCTACGAGCAGTACTTC,TRBV7-9,NA,TRBJ2-7,NA